This TCR beta chain stems from a study of control samples from healthy donors and cancer patients. About this clone: The same CDR3 also results from other DNA sequences found in this sample.

Repertoires were generated with immunoSEQ multiplex PCR, while TCRdb's copy carries only in-frame clones and drops some. Of around 100,000 clones detected, roughly 89% appear once; the ten largest clones hold 7.8%. Trimming cost V 1 base and J 5 bases; bases outside gene matches: 8. Germline CDR1 SGHAT, CDR2 FQNNGV. This CDR3 is 17 amino acids long. The clonotype was recovered from a man between 25 and 39 years old in good health. Input material: blood. The rearrangement links TRBV11-2 to TRBJ2-2; 9 bases are shared with TRBD2. The CDR3 reads CASSLGGGSGRTGELFF. The CDR3 DNA sequence: TGTGCCAGCAGCTTAGGAGGCGGAAGCGGGAGGACCGGGGAGCTGTTTTTT. The variable domain in full, with the rest retrieved from reference TRBV11-2 and TRBJ2-2, is EAGVAQSPRYKIIEKRQSVAFWCNPISGHATLYWYQQILGQGPKLLIQFQNNGVVDDSQLPKDRFSAERLKGVDSTLKIQPAKLEDSAVYLCASSLGGGSGRTGELFFGEGSRLTVL.